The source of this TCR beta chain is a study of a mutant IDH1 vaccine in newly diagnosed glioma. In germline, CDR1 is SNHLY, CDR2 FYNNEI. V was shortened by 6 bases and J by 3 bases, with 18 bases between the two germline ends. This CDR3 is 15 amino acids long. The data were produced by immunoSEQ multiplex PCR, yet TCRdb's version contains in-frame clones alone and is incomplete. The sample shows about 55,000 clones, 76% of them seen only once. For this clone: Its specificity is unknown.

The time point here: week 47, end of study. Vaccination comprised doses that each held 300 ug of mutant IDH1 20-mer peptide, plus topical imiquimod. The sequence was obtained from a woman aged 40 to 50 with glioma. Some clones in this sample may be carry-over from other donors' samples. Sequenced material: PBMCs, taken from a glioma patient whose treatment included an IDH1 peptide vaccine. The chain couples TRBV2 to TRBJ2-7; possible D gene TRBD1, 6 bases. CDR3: CASSETGKGVYEQYF. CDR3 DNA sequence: TGTGCCAGCAGCGAAACAGGGAAAGGGGTCTACGAGCAGTACTTC.